This T cell receptor (beta chain) is drawn from a study of cytomegalovirus exposure and HLA in healthy donors (dated by TCRdb to the late 2010s). For the study in its entirety: An earlier analysis of several hundred of the donors reported around 280 Gb of sequence data and 117 million unique TCR beta sequences obtained from around 180 million T cells. Roughly 300 gigabases of sequencing data and around 85 million unique TCR sequences made up an early release that covered around 640 HLA-typed donors. Of the roughly 390 genotyped donors, about 80% fell in the genetic ancestry cluster associated with self-reported Caucasian donors. The study aimed to test whether signatures of past pathogen exposure could be identified by cataloging public T cell receptors. The T cell repertoires of roughly 660 subjects were profiled by immunosequencing and related to cytomegalovirus serostatus. In addition to the first cohort of 666 subjects, a separate validation cohort of over 90 different subjects was used. The study combined high-throughput TCR immunosequencing, statistical association of individual TCRs with disease status, and machine learning to predict cytomegalovirus infection status. A later analysis re-analyzed previously published TCR beta repertoires from approximately 700 donors and added high-resolution HLA genotyping to study TCR occurrence patterns. Rather than using new phenotypic data, the later analysis identified candidate immune exposures from TCR beta sequences and from how often those sequences occurred across donors. An earlier analysis of around 580 of the donors used high-throughput TCR beta sequencing to judge whether each TCR beta V gene segment behaved as functional or pseudogenic. Donor age, sex, ethnicity and CMV serostatus were compiled together with the repertoire data. A later genetic analysis used genome-wide SNP genotypes for about 65% of the 666 donors, treating that subset as a discovery cohort. Every repertoire in the discovery cohort had been generated on one and the same sequencing platform. Class I and class II HLA loci were covered by the typing at four-digit resolution. Typing coverage differed by locus: A, B, C, DRB1 and DQB1 were typed in about 620-640 donors, DQA1 in roughly 500, DPA1 in nearly 610, and DPB1 in just under 490. Four or five DR-DQ haplotypes were treated as single units for association and clustering because of strong linkage in the cohort. On average, roughly 240,000 unique TCR beta nucleotide sequences were sequenced per donor among roughly 430 genotyped donors of the cohort, with roughly 18% of those sequences being non-productive. The full study reports these points: It was suggested by the authors that the approach could potentially be generalized to other disease states and immunological phenotypes. In an earlier analysis of some 540 of the donors, most TCR beta V segments appeared in productive rearrangements about 87% or about 30% of the time, broadly matching IMGT annotations. According to a later analysis, TCR association rates differed among HLA loci, with DRB1 alleles showing the most associated TCRs and HLA-C alleles showing the fewest. The only immune exposure information available for the cohort was CMV serostatus. Because some donors lacked HLA typing at each locus, the association tests relied only on the typed subset. V-gene and J-gene trimming of TCR beta chains was associated with a missense DCLRE1C variant in a later genetic analysis, and the association was replicated in an independent cohort. Because counts were too low, 15 to 20 rarely observed V segments, including chromosome 9 orphons, were left out of the earlier analysis of 587 of the donors. A cluster of highly shared sequence variants was judged likely to represent a technical artifact of the sequencing pipeline. A later analysis found that HLA-associated TCR beta chains were more clonally expanded and had lower generation probabilities than equally common non-associated chains. In a later genetic analysis, fewer N-insertions in productive TCRs were reported among donors in an Asian-associated ancestry cluster than the approximately 670-donor mean. Most TCR sequences were observed very rarely across donors, whereas some public TCRs were present in many individuals. Linkage disequilibrium might explain the correlated functional status among segregating V segments, but an unknown experimental factor could not be ruled out. The presence/absence analyses assumed that sequencing depth was roughly uniform across donors, and that assumption may not be true. The classifier was reported to diagnose cytomegalovirus status with high specificity and sensitivity in both the original and validation cohorts. This cohort had only TCR beta chains sequenced, and the lack of alpha or paired-chain data limited which features could be detected. A further reported finding was that TCR beta sequences accurately predicted the HLA-A and HLA-B alleles for most subjects in the first cohort. The 87-base-pair reads could not distinguish some IMGT-functional V segments, including TRBV6-2 and TRBV6-3, so those segments were excluded. A later analysis found that most CMV-associated TCR beta chains appeared HLA-restricted, with HLA associations seemingly driven largely by CMV exposure. In a later analysis, around 17,000 TCR beta sequences were associated with specific HLA alleles at a false discovery rate of 0.05. In vitro tests confirmed that a few of the cytomegalovirus-associated TCR beta chains recognize cytomegalovirus antigens. In a later analysis, several top co-occurrence clusters were reported to appear linked to parvovirus B19, influenza, CMV and Epstein-Barr virus. Assigning TCR associations to individual alleles was difficult when HLA alleles, especially DR and DQ, strongly co-occurred. A total of about 150 TCR beta chains were listed by the study as associated with cytomegalovirus.

On this clone itself: Its antigen target is currently unknown. Per-base quality was not reported, and no clone a single base away is much larger than it.

In total, roughly 710 healthy bone marrow donors made up the cohort. All cohort members were sampled while nominally healthy, although unrecorded immune exposures were likely present. The donor tested CMV seropositive, placing the donor among the 290 or so seropositive members of the cohort. Every donor gave a peripheral blood sample, and the peripheral blood mononuclear cells from that sample were used for TCR beta sequencing. The Qiagen DNeasy Blood Extraction Kit was used to extract genomic DNA from the blood cell samples. The CDR1 and CDR2 encoded by the germline V gene are MDHEN and SYDVKM. The cysteine opens and the phenylalanine closes a CDR3 of 15 amino acids. Just CDR3 DNA is preserved here, 45 bases in frame from base 1. The V and J ends are trimmed by 2 bases and 8 bases, leaving 15 bases between them. Libraries came from the immunoSEQ multiplex PCR assay. For the multiplex PCR, a mixture combining 60 forward primers for TCR Vbeta segments and 13 reverse primers for TCR Jbeta segments was used. The CDR3 region of rearranged TCR beta genes was amplified from genomic DNA with a multiplex PCR assay. The amplified TCR beta libraries were sequenced on the Illumina HiSeq System as 87-base-pair reads. On the authors' methods: A later analysis counted approximately 74 million unique TCR beta chains across the 550 to 700 repertoires, and some 11 million of these chains were shared by at least two donors. Raw reads were error-corrected and collapsed into unique sequences by a nearest-neighbor algorithm in which closely related sequences were merged to remove PCR and sequencing errors. Alignment of CDR3 sequences to IMGT reference sequences was used to assign V, D and J gene segments. For a sequence to be retained, a match of at least six nucleotides to both a V gene segment and a J gene segment was required. A rearrangement counted as productive if the CDR3 had no stop codons and remained in frame with V and J, and every other rearrangement counted as non-productive. CDR3 was defined by IMGT convention, running from the second conserved V-encoded cysteine to the conserved J-encoded phenylalanine. The earlier analysis of about 560 of the donors excluded any sequence lacking an unambiguous match to a single V gene segment. In an earlier analysis of several hundred of the donors, a V segment was called functional when productive rearrangements were above 56.7%, and segregating when the standard deviation between donors exceeded 5%. A statistical classification framework was developed to diagnose cytomegalovirus status using the catalog of TCR beta chain sequences. In a later analysis, TCR nucleotide sequences were compared against IMGT/GENE-DB human TR gene sequences so that V and J genes could be assigned. In a later analysis, CDR3 sequences and most-parsimonious VDJ recombination scenarios were assigned using the TCRdist pipeline. In a later analysis, each TCR beta chain was defined by its CDR3 amino acid sequence together with its V-gene family, and reads lacking a unique V-gene family were excluded. In a later analysis, some 600 highly shared, low-generation-probability nucleotide sequences were removed to address suspected cross-contamination and a sequencing artifact. A later analysis calculated a clonal expansion index for each public chain from normalized within-repertoire ranks of inferred template counts. In a later analysis, generation probabilities were computed using a VDJ recombination model fitted to out-of-frame rearrangements, and the results were checked against IGoR. In a later analysis, hypergeometric tests were used to score TCR-TCR, TCR-HLA and TCR-CMV co-occurrence, with a repertoire-size bias correction applied to TCR pairs. False discovery rates were estimated in a later analysis by permuting HLA or CMV assignments 20 times. In a later analysis, co-occurring TCRs were grouped using DBSCAN, and TCRdist sequence similarity was added for clustering within HLA-allele-positive subsets. Repertoires with fewer than 30,000 or more than 120,000 public chains were left out of co-occurrence clustering, as were several repertoires with anomalous nucleotide sharing. What TCRdb holds here is the immuneACCESS table cut down to in-frame rearrangements. Part of the clones is not present; checked against another copy, under half of the missing clones reflect an unresolved V gene, and the others are unexplained. V and J calls and clone size are copied from that table; D and trimming were computed from the DNA. The sample table shows 160,000 or so clones, and roughly 80% are seen once. The ten top clones hold roughly 3.6% of the sample.

The sample was PBMCs. The sequence is built from TRBV28 and TRBJ1-4, and perhaps TRBD1 as D gene, on 5 matching bases. This clonotype was obtained from a man aged 30 to 39 in good health and CMV-seropositive. The sequence in DNA is TGTGCCAGCAGTTTAAGGGGCAGGGCAAGGGAAAAACTGTTTTTT. Translated, this is CASSLRGRAREKLFF.